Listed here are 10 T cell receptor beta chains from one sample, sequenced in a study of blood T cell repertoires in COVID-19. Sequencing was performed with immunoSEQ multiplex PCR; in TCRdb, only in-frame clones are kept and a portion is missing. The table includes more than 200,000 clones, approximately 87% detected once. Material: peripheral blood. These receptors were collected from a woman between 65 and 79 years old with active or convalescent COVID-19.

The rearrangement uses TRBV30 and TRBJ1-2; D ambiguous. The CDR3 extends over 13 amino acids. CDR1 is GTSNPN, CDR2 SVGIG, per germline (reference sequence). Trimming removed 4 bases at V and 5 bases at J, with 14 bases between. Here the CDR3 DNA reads TGTGCCTGGACAAGGACTAGGAATTATGGCTACACCTTC. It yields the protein CAWTRTRNYGYTF.

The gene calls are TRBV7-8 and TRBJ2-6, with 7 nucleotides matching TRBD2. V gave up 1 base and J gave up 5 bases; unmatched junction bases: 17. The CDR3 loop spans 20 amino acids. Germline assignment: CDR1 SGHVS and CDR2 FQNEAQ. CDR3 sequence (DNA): TGTGCCAGCAGCTTAGGGGGGAGGGGACGGAGCCTTTCCAGGGCCAACGTCCTGACTTTC. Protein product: CASSLGGRGRSLSRANVLTF.

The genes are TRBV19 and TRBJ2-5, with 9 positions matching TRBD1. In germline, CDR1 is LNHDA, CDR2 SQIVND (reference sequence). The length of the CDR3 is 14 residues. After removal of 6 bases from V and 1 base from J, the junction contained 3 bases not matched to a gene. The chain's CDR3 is CASSVQGAQETQYF. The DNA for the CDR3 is TGTGCCAGTAGCGTACAGGGGGCCCAAGAGACCCAGTACTTC. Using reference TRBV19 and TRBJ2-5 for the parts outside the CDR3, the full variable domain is DGGITQSPKYLFRKEGQNVTLSCEQNLNHDAMYWYRQDPGQGLRLIYYSQIVNDFQKGDIAEGYSVSREKKESFPLTVTSAQKNPTAFYLCASSVQGAQETQYFGPGTRLLVL.

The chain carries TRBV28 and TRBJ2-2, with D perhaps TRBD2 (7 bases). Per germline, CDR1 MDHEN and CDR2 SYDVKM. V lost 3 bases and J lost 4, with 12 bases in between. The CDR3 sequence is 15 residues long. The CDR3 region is CASSLGEGGTGELFF. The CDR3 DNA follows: TGTGCCAGCAGTTTGGGGGAGGGGGGCACCGGGGAGCTGTTTTTT.

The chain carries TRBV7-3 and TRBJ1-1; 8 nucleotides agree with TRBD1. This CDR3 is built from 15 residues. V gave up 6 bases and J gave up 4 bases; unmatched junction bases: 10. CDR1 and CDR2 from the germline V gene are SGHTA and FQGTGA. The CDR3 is CASRPGQGEGTEAFF. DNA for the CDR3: TGTGCCAGCAGACCCGGACAGGGCGAAGGCACTGAAGCTTTCTTT.

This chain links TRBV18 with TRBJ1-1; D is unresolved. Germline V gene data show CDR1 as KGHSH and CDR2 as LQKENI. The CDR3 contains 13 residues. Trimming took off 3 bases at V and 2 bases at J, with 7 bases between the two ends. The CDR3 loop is CASSPSINTEAFF. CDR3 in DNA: TGTGCCAGCTCACCGAGCATAAACACTGAAGCTTTCTTT.

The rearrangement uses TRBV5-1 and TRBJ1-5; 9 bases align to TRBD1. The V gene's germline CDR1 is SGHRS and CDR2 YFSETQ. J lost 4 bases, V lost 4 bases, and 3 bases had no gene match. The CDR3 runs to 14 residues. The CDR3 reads CASSLGTGNQPQHF. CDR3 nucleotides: TGCGCCAGCAGCCTAGGGACAGGGAATCAGCCCCAGCATTTT.

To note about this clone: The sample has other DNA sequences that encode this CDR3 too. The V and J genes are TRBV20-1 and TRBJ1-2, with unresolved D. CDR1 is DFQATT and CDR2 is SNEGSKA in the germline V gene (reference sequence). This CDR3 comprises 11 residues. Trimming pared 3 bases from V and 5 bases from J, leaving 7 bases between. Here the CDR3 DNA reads TGCAGTGCTAGCCGCCAGTATGGCTACACCTTC. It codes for CSASRQYGYTF.

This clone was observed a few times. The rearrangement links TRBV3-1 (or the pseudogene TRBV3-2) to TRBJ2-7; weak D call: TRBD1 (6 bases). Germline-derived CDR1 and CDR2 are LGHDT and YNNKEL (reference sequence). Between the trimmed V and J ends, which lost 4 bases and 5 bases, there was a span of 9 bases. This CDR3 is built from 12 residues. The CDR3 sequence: CASSRTVDEQYF. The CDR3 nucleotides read TGTGCCAGCAGCCGGACAGTGGACGAGCAGTACTTC.

CDR3 coding DNA: TGTGCCAGTAAAAAGTCAGGGGGCCGGGTCTATGGCTACACCTTC. Its protein is CASKKSGGRVYGYTF. The V gene is TRBV19, the J gene TRBJ1-2; the match to TRBD1 covers 8 bases. The CDR3 contains 15 residues. The ends lost 7 bases at V and 4 bases at J; junction bases unmatched: 11. The germline V gene encodes CDR1 LNHDA and CDR2 SQIVND (reference sequence).